What follows is one T cell receptor (beta chain) and its context. In its sample, this clone was seen once. Its target antigen remains unknown. Base qualities are not recorded, but no much larger clone differs from it by a single base. The germline V gene sets CDR1 to MNHEY and CDR2 to SVGAGI. The junction carries 10 bases between V and J, which are trimmed by 0 bases and 4 bases respectively. The CDR3 sequence holds 16 residues, the cysteine and phenylalanine included. This entry keeps only the CDR3 DNA: 48 bases, framed from base 1. The immunoSEQ Assay, a bias-controlled multiplex PCR, was used to amplify TCRbeta CDR3 regions from genomic DNA. The authors processed their data as follows. Within the assay, amplification of reference gene primers was used to estimate how many nucleated cells each sample contained. To quantify the absolute abundance of each unique TCRbeta CDR3 rearrangement, sequence reads were collapsed and filtered. For each sample, productive Simpson clonality was calculated as the square root of Simpson's diversity index across productive rearrangements. TCRdb carries this immuneACCESS record with in-frame sequences only. Its versions omit some clonotypes, under half of them owing to an unresolved V gene in the studies checked, with the rest unexplained. V, J and clone size are those of that table, while D and trimming were read from the DNA. The table for this sample lists 300,000 to 400,000 clones; around 90% of them were counted only once. The biggest ten clones account for roughly 3% of the sample.

Another Seattle source contributed samples from volunteer blood donors who had recovered from COVID-19. Whole blood was collected in K2EDTA tubes by collaborating institutions according to the institutions' own protocols. For TCRbeta analysis, collaborator samples were shipped as frozen whole blood, as isolated PBMCs, or as DNA extracted from either sample type. The data are from a study of blood T cell repertoires in COVID-19 (dated by TCRdb to the early 2020s). With respect to the entire study: Samples from collaborators originated in the United States, Italy and Spain and spanned both the acute and convalescent phases of COVID-19. The material from the prospective study consisted of cDNA or gDNA derived from T cells, B-cell-depleted T cells, or PBMCs. The dataset comprised deeply sampled blood TCRbeta repertoires from subjects exposed to, actively infected with, or recovered from COVID-19. The repertoires were released in a freely available public database intended as a resource for research on the immune response to SARS-CoV-2. The samples were drawn from the first 160 participants of the ongoing ImmuneRACE study and from some 1,300 subjects provided by 6 global collaborators. Sample metadata almost always included a de-identified subject ID, COVID-19 status, age in years and sex. HLA class I and class II types, where available, came from metadata supplied by the sample provider rather than from assay-based typing. Points the paper makes about the study in general: Clinical and demographic metadata were provided uncurated, with the amount varying by source and participant.

Sequenced sample: peripheral blood. This sequence originates from a woman younger than 35 who had recovered from COVID-19. The sequence joins TRBV6-5 to TRBJ1-6, with the D gene call left open. The DNA sequence follows: TGTGCCAGCAGTTACTCCTCGGGAGCGTATAATTCACCCCTCCACTTT. It is translated as CASSYSSGAYNSPLHF.